This T cell receptor beta chain derives from a study of T cell responses to AZD1222 COVID-19 vaccine. At the level of the study: Second-dose schedules of about 4 or about 12 weeks were combined.

General observations from the study: Donors were largely white British and mainly female; clonal diversity was possibly underestimated.

A word on this clone: Its antigen is unknown.

Sequenced by immunoSEQ multiplex PCR; TCRdb stores in-frame clones only, minus some. The table includes under 140,000 clones, around 90% detected once. V shed 3 bases and J 2 bases; nucleotides not matched to a gene: 6. The germline gives CDR1 SGHAT, CDR2 FQNNGV. The CDR3 runs 16 residues. Specimen: peripheral blood, collected on day 0 of AZD1222 vaccination. The chain employs TRBV11-2 and TRBJ2-1; 8 nucleotides agree with TRBD1. The origin of this receptor is an adult in good health. This CDR3 is CASSLGQGAPYNEQFF. The CDR3 DNA follows: TGTGCCAGCAGCTTGGGGCAGGGGGCCCCCTACAATGAGCAGTTCTTC.